The 7 T cell receptor beta chains given below trace back to one sample, sequenced in a study of PD-1 blockade in classical Hodgkin lymphoma. Only in-frame clones appear in the TCRdb table, and some are missing; sequencing was by immunoSEQ multiplex PCR. The repertoire holds 55,000 to 80,000 clones, with roughly 91% as singletons. Each of the patients experienced relapse following autologous stem cell transplantation, and their brentuximab vedotin exposure differed. The material sequenced was peripheral blood mononuclear cells (PBMCs), taken at baseline. The receptors here all came from a human donor with classical Hodgkin lymphoma.

The rearrangement joins TRBV19 to TRBJ2-5; D is tentatively TRBD1 or TRBD2 (6 bases each). The CDR3 totals 17 residues. Trimming took 1 base from V and 4 from J, leaving 19 bases between them. Germline CDR1 LNHDA, CDR2 SQIVND (reference sequence). CDR3 sequence (DNA): TGTGCCAGTAGTATAGGTTCGGGGGCAGGGCGTTTAGAGACCCAGTACTTC. Translated, it gives CASSIGSGAGRLETQYF.

V usage is TRBV28 and J usage is TRBJ1-1; maybe TRBD1 (6 bases). V was cut by 6 bases and J by 0 bases, with 11 bases left in between. Germline V gene data show CDR1 as MDHEN and CDR2 as SYDVKM. This CDR3 region has 14 residues. CDR3 protein: CASSVQGLNTEAFF. The CDR3 DNA reads TGTGCCAGCAGCGTACAGGGATTGAACACTGAAGCTTTCTTT.

The chain links TRBV11-2 to TRBJ2-5; no clear D gene. V lost 2 bases, J lost 5 bases, and 6 bases lay in between. The germline V gene encodes CDR1 SGHAT and CDR2 FQNNGV. CDR3 length equals 12 residues. The CDR3 is CASSLLGETQYF. Written as DNA, the CDR3 is TGTGCCAGCAGCTTATTGGGGGAGACCCAGTACTTC.

This CDR3 is CASSIGVSIVGTEAFF. The CDR3 region has the DNA TGTGCCAGTAGTATAGGGGTGAGTATAGTTGGCACTGAAGCTTTCTTT. The gene calls are TRBV19 and TRBJ1-1; D remains unclear. Per the germline V gene, CDR1 is LNHDA and CDR2 is SQIVND (reference sequence). Trimming removed 1 base at V and 4 bases at J, with 16 bases between. This CDR3 comprises 16 residues.

The chain has TRBV9 and TRBJ1-4; TRBD1 aligns across 7 bases. Germline-derived CDR1 and CDR2 are SGDLS and YYNGEE. The J segment lost 4 bases and the V segment lost 0 bases, leaving 6 bases of the junction unmatched. CDR3 length equals 16 residues. The chain's CDR3 is CASSVDGGGSNEKLFF. The CDR3 bases are TGTGCCAGCAGCGTAGATGGAGGGGGCAGTAATGAAAAACTGTTTTTT.

This rearrangement joins TRBV4-1 to TRBJ2-7; 10 bases fit TRBD1. The CDR3 sequence is 15 residues long. After removal of 4 bases from V and 3 bases from J, the junction contained 6 bases not matched to a gene. Germline CDR1 is MGHRA and CDR2 is YSYEKL. The CDR3 sequence is CASSPDRDRGYEQYF. The CDR3 DNA reads TGCGCCAGCAGCCCAGACCGGGACAGGGGCTACGAGCAGTACTTC.

The V and J genes are TRBV10-3 and TRBJ2-3; 9 nucleotides align to TRBD2. The CDR3 sequence is 15 residues long. Germline V gene sequence: CDR1 ENHRY, CDR2 SYGVKD. J was trimmed by 4 bases and V by 6 bases; bases with no gene match: 8. The CDR3 coding sequence is TGTGCCATCAGCGGAAATAGCGGGAGACCAGATACGCAGTATTTT. Protein product: CAISGNSGRPDTQYF.